This T cell receptor beta chain was sequenced in a study of cytomegalovirus exposure and HLA in healthy donors. As for the study in general: Earlier work reported 90 million to 120 million unique TCR beta sequences from about 179 million T cells. General observations from the study: Looking again later, the authors saw that most CMV-associated TCR beta chains seemed HLA-restricted. In vitro assays verified that three CMV-associated chains recognized CMV antigens specifically.

PCR amplification relied on 60 Vbeta primers (plus 13 Jbeta primers). Here immunoSEQ multiplex PCR was the method, and the copy in TCRdb shows in-frame clones only, minus some. This table holds around 170,000 clones, over 75% found once. This clone was seen only a few times. Its specificity is unknown. At the DNA level, this CDR3 is encoded by other sequences in the same sample as well. CDR1 is SGHRS, CDR2 YFSETQ, per germline. The CDR3 is made up of 14 amino acids. The ends were cut back, 4 bases at V and 4 bases at J, with 12 bases in the middle. Each donor's status was that of a healthy bone marrow donor.

The V gene is TRBV5-1, the J gene TRBJ1-3; a weak D match, TRBD1 (5 bases). This receptor was identified in a man aged 45 to 65 in good health and CMV-seropositive. Sequencing was performed on PBMCs. The CDR3 sequence is CASSPQGTGNTIYF. The CDR3 region has the DNA TGCGCCAGCAGCCCCCAGGGAACGGGAAACACCATATATTTT.